This T cell receptor (beta chain) emerged from a study of T cell clones after liver transplantation. Study-level information: Samples came from ITN030ST, which attempted immunosuppression withdrawal within 2 years of liver transplantation.

Germline V gene lookup returns CDR1 MNHNS and CDR2 SASEGT. This CDR3 has 17 residues. V shed 2 bases and J 2 bases; nucleotides not matched to a gene: 10. Here immunoSEQ multiplex PCR was the method, and the copy in TCRdb shows in-frame clones only, minus some. The sample lists tens of thousands of clones, around 83% occurring once. This sequence joins TRBV6-1 and TRBJ2-3, with 7 bases lining up with TRBD2. The clonotype was recovered from a human patient who received a liver transplant. The T cells may partly be graft donor cells. The specimen was CD4+ T cells from blood, collected 24 months after liver transplant. This chain's CDR3 is CASSERMAGEPTDTQYF. The CDR3 DNA is TGTGCCAGCAGTGAAAGGATGGCGGGAGAGCCCACAGATACGCAGTATTTT.